Shown below are 26 T cell receptor beta chains from a single sample sequenced in a study of shared clonotypes between healthy human individuals (TCRdb year 2020). Receptor libraries were prepared by the immunoSEQ multiplex PCR assay. Imported from immuneACCESS, the table was reduced by TCRdb to in-frame sequences with V and J called. These copies leave out some clones; in studies compared against another copy, an unresolved V gene accounts for under half, and the cause of the remainder is not known. Present in this sample are over 850,000 clones, roughly 74% of which were seen just once. In total, the top ten clones hold 0.6% to 0.75% of the sample. Material for sequencing was memory CD4+ T cells from PBMCs. The cell subset or site label for this specimen denotes: CD45RA-negative fraction. These receptors originate from a man between 18 and 35 years old in good health. Some clones in this sample may be carry-over from other donors' samples.

As concerns this clone: The sample carries other DNA sequences with the same CDR3. The V call is TRBV28, the J call TRBJ1-2; a weak D match, TRBD1 (6 bases). V lost 4 bases and J lost 10, with 28 bases in between. Germline values: CDR1 MDHEN, CDR2 SYDVKM. This CDR3 has 17 amino acids. CDR3 in DNA: TGTGCCAGCAGTTCCCCCGGGGGCGGGGGGCGCTGGTTGGACTACACCTTC. Amino acids: CASSSPGGGGRWLDYTF.

V is TRBV19 and J is TRBJ1-2; tentative D call: TRBD1 (5 bases). V was cut by 4 bases and J by 3 bases, with 9 bases left in between. Germline-derived CDR1 and CDR2 are LNHDA and SQIVND (reference sequence). The CDR3 length is 13 residues. Written as DNA, the CDR3 is TGTGCCAGTAGTAGCGGGACTTACTATGGCTACACCTTC. Encoded protein: CASSSGTYYGYTF. The whole variable domain, remainder taken from reference TRBV19 and TRBJ1-2, is DGGITQSPKYLFRKEGQNVTLSCEQNLNHDAMYWYRQDPGQGLRLIYYSQIVNDFQKGDIAEGYSVSREKKESFPLTVTSAQKNPTAFYLCASSSGTYYGYTFGSGTRLTVV.

V is TRBV25-1 and J is TRBJ1-4; 9 bases fit TRBD1. The germline V gene encodes CDR1 MGHDK and CDR2 SYGVNS. The CDR3 consists of 15 residues. V was clipped by 3 bases and J by 8 bases; unmatched bases: 7. CDR3 region: CASSDSGGQGEKLFF. Written as DNA, the CDR3 is TGTGCCAGCAGTGATTCGGGGGGACAGGGCGAAAAACTGTTTTTT.

The chain carries TRBV5-6 and TRBJ2-1, with 7 bases matching TRBD2. Germline V gene sequence: CDR1 SGHDT, CDR2 YYEEEE. V was clipped by 2 bases and J by 0 bases; unmatched bases: 8. The CDR3 consists of 17 residues. The CDR3 DNA is TGTGCCAGCAGCTTAGCGGGACTCTCCTCCTCCTACAATGAGCAGTTCTTC. As protein: CASSLAGLSSSYNEQFF.

The V and J genes are TRBV19 and TRBJ2-5, with 7 bases fitting TRBD2. V lost 3 bases to trimming and J lost 0 bases; unmatched junction nucleotides: 1. The CDR3 is 14 amino acids. The germline CDR1 and CDR2 sequences are LNHDA and SQIVND (reference sequence). As DNA, the CDR3 is TGTGCCAGTAGTATGGGACTAAACCAAGAGACCCAGTACTTC. Translating gives CASSMGLNQETQYF.

The V call is TRBV20-1, the J call TRBJ1-2; D gene ambiguous. The length of the CDR3 is 11 residues. Germline loops: CDR1 DFQATT, CDR2 SNEGSKA (reference sequence). CDR3 in amino acids: CSLRSNYGYTF. CDR3 nucleotides: TGCAGCCTACGGAGTAACTATGGCTACACCTTC.

The rearrangement links TRBV5-1 to TRBJ2-5; 8 nucleotides match TRBD1. The end of the DNA is better explained by TRBJ2-7, so the J call may be wrong. Germline CDR1 is SGHRS and CDR2 is YFSETQ. The CDR3 extends over 15 amino acids. CDR3 amino acids: CASSGTGTGSYEQYF. CDR3 nucleotides: TGCGCCAGCAGCGGAACCGGGACAGGATCCTACGAGCAGTACTTC.

Of note for this clone: Just one base apart from a much larger clone, this may be a read error. This sequence joins TRBV7-3 and TRBJ1-1, with 8 positions matching TRBD1. The V and J ends lost 2 bases and 6 bases, in that order; junction bases with no gene match: 2. The germline V gene has CDR1 SGHTA and CDR2 FQGTGA. This CDR3 spans 13 amino acids. CDR3 sequence (DNA): TGTGCCAGCAGCTTAGAACAGGGGGCTGAAGCTTTCTTT. As protein: CASSLEQGAEAFF.

The genes are TRBV2 and TRBJ2-3; TRBD1 agrees at 10 bases. The ends lost 6 bases at V and 6 bases at J; junction bases unmatched: 6. Germline V gene lookup returns CDR1 SNHLY and CDR2 FYNNEI. There are 14 residues in the CDR3. DNA for the CDR3: TGTGCCAGCAGCGCCGGGACAGGGGTCGATACGCAGTATTTT. Its translation is CASSAGTGVDTQYF.

With regard to this clone: The DNA is left out, because the CDR3 cannot be placed on it with certainty; the CDR3 is given as TCRdb lists it. The chain combines TRBV14 with TRBJ2-3; the table calls TRBD2, which could not be checked here. The V gene's germline CDR1 is SGHDN and CDR2 FVKESK. The CDR3 is 14 residues long, ends included. This chain's CDR3 is CASSQDWASGSKYF.

The rearrangement uses TRBV29-1 and TRBJ2-5; unclear D gene. This CDR3 is 11 amino acids long. Trimming took 3 bases from V and 4 from J, leaving 6 bases between them. The germline V gene has CDR1 SQVTM and CDR2 ANQGSEA. Here the CDR3 reads CSVENLETQYF. The CDR3 DNA follows: TGCAGCGTTGAGAACCTAGAGACCCAGTACTTC.

The chain uses TRBV6-1 and TRBJ1-1; tentative D call: TRBD1 (6 bases). V lost 6 bases, J lost 8 bases, and 16 bases lay in between. CDR1 MNHNS and CDR2 SASEGT come from the germline V gene. The CDR3 length is 13 residues. The CDR3 is CASSGTLGTEAFF. The CDR3 DNA follows: TGTGCCAGCAGCGGAACACTCGGGACAGAAGCTTTCTTT.

Comments on this clone: Other DNA sequences in this sample translate to the same CDR3. V is TRBV15 and J is TRBJ2-7; perhaps TRBD1 as D (6 bases). Trimming pared 3 bases from V and 0 bases from J, leaving 6 bases between. CDR3 size: 13 residues. Germline assignment: CDR1 LNHNV and CDR2 YYDKDF (reference sequence). The CDR3 nucleotides are TGTGCCACCAGCAGGGACAGCTCCTACGAGCAGTACTTC. This encodes CATSRDSSYEQYF.

This chain uses TRBV5-6 with TRBJ2-2; D may be TRBD2 (6 bases). CDR1 is SGHDT and CDR2 is YYEEEE in the germline V gene. With 3 bases removed from V and 1 base from J, the gap between germline ends came to 13 bases. The CDR3 extends over 16 amino acids. In DNA, the CDR3 is TGTGCCAGCAGCTCGGGAAGGGACTTGAACACCGGGGAGCTGTTTTTT. Amino acid sequence: CASSSGRDLNTGELFF.

The chain couples TRBV9 to TRBJ2-7; 15 positions agree with TRBD2. CDR1 and CDR2 (germline): SGDLS, YYNGEE. CDR3 size: 16 residues. Trimming took 3 bases from V and 7 from J; bases not matched to a gene: 8. CDR3 sequence: CASSGRTSGRAGEQYF. The CDR3 DNA is TGTGCCAGCAGCGGGAGGACTAGCGGGAGGGCCGGTGAGCAGTACTTC. Filled out from reference TRBV9 and TRBJ2-7, the complete variable domain reads DSGVTQTPKHLITATGQRVTLRCSPRSGDLSVYWYQQSLDQGLQFLIQYYNGEERAKGNILERFSAQQFPDLHSELNLSSLELGDSALYFCASSGRTSGRAGEQYFGPGTRLTVT.

This clone was detected only once. V gene TRBV6-5 combines with J gene TRBJ1-5; 9 bases are a match to TRBD1. Germline V gives CDR1 MNHEY, CDR2 SVGAGI. The CDR3 extends over 14 amino acids. V lost 6 bases to trimming and J lost 3 bases; unmatched junction nucleotides: 3. CDR3 nucleotide sequence: TGTGCCAGCAGGGGACAGGGATACAATCAGCCCCAGCATTTT. Residues: CASRGQGYNQPQHF.

The chain's CDR3 is CASKQLAGGPYSYEQYF. In DNA, the CDR3 is TGCGCCAGCAAACAATTAGCGGGAGGGCCCTACTCCTACGAGCAGTACTTC. This chain uses TRBV5-1 with TRBJ2-7; 11 nucleotides match TRBD2. Trimming at V came to 6 bases and at J to 0 bases, leaving 11 bases not matched to a gene. The CDR3 is 17 residues long. The V gene's germline CDR1 is SGHRS and CDR2 YFSETQ.

J is TRBJ1-3 and V is TRBV28; maybe TRBD1 (5 bases). V lost 4 bases and J 0 bases, leaving 13 bases between the germline ends. CDR3 length: 16 amino acids. Germline V lookup: CDR1 MDHEN, CDR2 SYDVKM. The CDR3 reads CASSSPRQLSGNTIYF. In DNA form, the CDR3 reads TGTGCCAGCAGTTCCCCCCGACAGCTCTCTGGAAACACCATATATTTT.

Comments on this clone: A single base is all that separates this from a far larger clone, so a read error is likely. The rearrangement uses TRBV30 and TRBJ2-7, with TRBD2 matching 8 bases. The germline V gene has CDR1 GTSNPN and CDR2 SVGIG (reference sequence). V lost 2 bases to trimming and J lost 6 bases; unmatched junction nucleotides: 6. CDR3 size: 13 residues. The CDR3 DNA reads TGTGCCTGGAGTTGGGGACTAGACGGCGAGCAGTACTTC. Protein product: CAWSWGLDGEQYF.

This clone was counted between two and nine times. The chain employs TRBV2 and TRBJ2-7; no definite D call. The CDR3 sequence is 11 residues long. V lost 6 bases and J 0 bases, leaving 3 bases between the germline ends. Germline V lookup: CDR1 SNHLY, CDR2 FYNNEI. The CDR3 region is CASSNSYEQYF. DNA of the CDR3: TGTGCCAGCAGCAACTCCTACGAGCAGTACTTC. The full variable domain, completed using reference TRBV2 and TRBJ2-7, is EPEVTQTPSHQVTQMGQEVILRCVPISNHLYFYWYRQILGQKVEFLVSFYNNEISEKSEIFDDQFSVERPDGSNFTLKIRSTKLEDSAMYFCASSNSYEQYFGPGTRLTVT.

V and J are TRBV28 and TRBJ1-1; no definite D call. The CDR3 totals 10 residues. In germline, CDR1 is MDHEN, CDR2 SYDVKM. Trimming cost V 4 bases and J 6 bases, with 3 bases left between them. The CDR3 DNA is TGTGCCAGCAGTTCTGCTGAAGCTTTCTTT. Translating it yields CASSSAEAFF.

This clone was detected only once. CDR3 nucleotide sequence: TGTGCCAGCAGTGAAGGATGGGAGACGTACTCCTACGAGCAGTACTTC. It yields the protein CASSEGWETYSYEQYF. V and J are TRBV6-1 and TRBJ2-7; possibly TRBD2 for D (5 bases). The CDR3 sequence is 16 residues long. V was shortened by 1 base and J by 0 bases, with 13 bases between the two germline ends. The germline V gene encodes CDR1 MNHNS and CDR2 SASEGT.

The CDR3 nucleotides are TGTGCCAGCAGGGCCGGGGGGTTGAGTGATACGCAGTATTTT. Translation gives CASRAGGLSDTQYF. The chain employs TRBV27 and TRBJ2-3; 7 bases map to TRBD2. This CDR3 is built from 14 residues. Trimming at V came to 6 bases and at J to 6 bases, leaving 9 bases not matched to a gene. From germline, CDR1 is MNHEY and CDR2 SMNVEV (reference sequence).

The table lists this clone with many counts. V usage is TRBV18 and J usage is TRBJ2-3; 8 bases are a match to TRBD2. The V and J ends lost 6 bases and 6 bases, in that order; junction bases with no gene match: 11. The length of the CDR3 is 15 residues. Per the germline V gene, CDR1 is KGHSH and CDR2 is LQKENI. The CDR3 sequence is CASSLGAGEDDTQYF. DNA for the CDR3: TGTGCCAGCTCCCTGGGAGCGGGAGAAGATGATACGCAGTATTTT.

The chain is built from TRBV12-5 and TRBJ2-2; the D gene is possibly TRBD2 (5 bases). Germline loops: CDR1 LGHNT, CDR2 FRNRAP. The CDR3 covers 17 residues. Trimming cost V 7 bases and J 6 bases, with 24 bases left between them. DNA of the CDR3: TGTGCTAGTGCTCAATCTTGGACTCGACCAGTAGCCGGGGAGCTGTTTTTT. Protein: CASAQSWTRPVAGELFF.

The chain recombines TRBV7-2 with TRBJ1-2; D is unclear. The CDR3 contains 15 residues. Germline loops: CDR1 SGHTA, CDR2 FQGNSA. V gave up 2 bases and J gave up 0 bases, with 10 bases separating them. Here the CDR3 DNA reads TGTGCCAGCAGCTTATTCGGGCCAGCTAACTATGGCTACACCTTC. Translating it yields CASSLFGPANYGYTF.